This T cell receptor beta chain appears in the sequencing data of a study of T cells after yellow fever vaccination. For the study at large: In the case of low-cell-number fractions, SMART-Seq v4 Ultra Low Input was used for preparation. Study-wide results and caveats: Relatively few clonotypes were ones that appeared in both CD4 and CD8 compartments.

In its sample, this clonotype was seen many times. Its antigen remains unknown. TCRdb re-called the 5' RACE reads through MiXCR, storing one row per CDR3 protein. This sample has some 150,000 distinct CDR3 sequences, with approximately 6.6% found just once. Material: CD4+ T cells sorted from PBMCs, obtained 10 days after the yellow fever booster vaccination. The clonotype comes from a man aged 30-40 years who received the YFV17D yellow fever vaccine.

Here the CDR3 DNA reads TGCAGCGTTGGCCTGGGGTCTGCCTATGGCTACACCTTC. Protein sequence: CSVGLGSAYGYTF. The V gene is TRBV29-1, the J gene TRBJ1-2; D unclear. Germline V gives CDR1 SQVTM, CDR2 ANQGSEA. Trimming removed 4 bases from V and 4 bases from J, with 13 bases in between. The CDR3 has 13 residues.